The clone carrying this T cell receptor beta chain was detected a few times. The entry originates in a study of post-analysis software for immune sequencing data. Unique molecular identifiers were present in the TCR beta cDNA libraries. TCRdb re-analysed the PCR reads in MiXCR, keeping a single row per CDR3 protein. Among fewer than 550,000 distinct CDR3 sequences listed, around 34% were seen once. The sequencing sample was made of blood. This TCR was sampled from a girl aged 2-17 years with multiple sclerosis.

In nucleotides, the CDR3 is TGTGCCAGCAGCTTAGGCGGGGGGGCCGGTGATGAGCAGTTCTTC. Amino acid sequence: CASSLGGGAGDEQFF. This sequence joins TRBV7-7 and TRBJ2-1; 9 bases align to TRBD2. Trimming cost V 1 base and J 8 bases; bases outside gene matches: 6. CDR3 length: 15 residues. Germline loops: CDR1 SSHAT, CDR2 FNYEAQ (reference sequence). Complete variable domain (other parts from reference TRBV7-7 and TRBJ2-1): GAGVSQSPRYKVTKRGQDVTLRCDPISSHATLYWYQQALGQGPEFLTYFNYEAQPDKSGLPSDRFSAERPEGSISTLTIQRTEQRDSAMYRCASSLGGGAGDEQFFGPGTRLTVL.